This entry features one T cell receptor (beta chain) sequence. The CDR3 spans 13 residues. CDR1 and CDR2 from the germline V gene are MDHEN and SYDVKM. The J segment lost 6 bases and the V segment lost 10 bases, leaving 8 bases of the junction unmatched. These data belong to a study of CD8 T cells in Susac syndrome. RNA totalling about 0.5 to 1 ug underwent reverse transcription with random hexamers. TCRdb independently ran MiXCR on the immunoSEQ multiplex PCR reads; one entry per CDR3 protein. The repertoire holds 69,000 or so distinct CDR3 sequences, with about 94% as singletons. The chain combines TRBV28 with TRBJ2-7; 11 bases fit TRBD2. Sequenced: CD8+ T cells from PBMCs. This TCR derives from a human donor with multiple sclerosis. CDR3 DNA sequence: TGTGCCACCAGCTCTAGCGGGAGGCCCGAGCAGTACTTC. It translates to CATSSSGRPEQYF.